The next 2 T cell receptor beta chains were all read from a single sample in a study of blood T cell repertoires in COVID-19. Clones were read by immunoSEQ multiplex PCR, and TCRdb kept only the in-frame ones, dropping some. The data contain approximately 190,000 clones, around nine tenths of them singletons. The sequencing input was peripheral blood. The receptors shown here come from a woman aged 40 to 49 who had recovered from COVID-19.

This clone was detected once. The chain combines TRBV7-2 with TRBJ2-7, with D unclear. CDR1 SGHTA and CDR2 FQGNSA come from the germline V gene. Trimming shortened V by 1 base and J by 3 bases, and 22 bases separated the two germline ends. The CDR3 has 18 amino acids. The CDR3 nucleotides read TGTGCCAGCAGCTTAGGTGGCACCTCTCCATTTACCTTCTACGAGCAGTACTTC. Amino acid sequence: CASSLGGTSPFTFYEQYF.

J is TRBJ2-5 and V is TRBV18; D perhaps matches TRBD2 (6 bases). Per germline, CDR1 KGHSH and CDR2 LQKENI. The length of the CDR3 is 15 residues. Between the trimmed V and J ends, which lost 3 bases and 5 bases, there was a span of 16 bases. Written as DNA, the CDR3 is TGTGCCAGCTCACCTGCGGGACTTGGGGGGGAGACCCAGTACTTC. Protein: CASSPAGLGGETQYF.